This TCR beta chain came from a study of blood T cell repertoires in COVID-19. Using immunoSEQ multiplex PCR, the repertoire was profiled, and TCRdb retains in-frame clones only, with some absent. The data hold under 350,000 clones, with roughly 86% observed a single time. The TCR originated in a man aged 18 to 30 with active or convalescent COVID-19. Source material: peripheral blood.

The CDR3 region is CAISIRTDGGYTF. DNA of the CDR3: TGTGCCATCAGCATACGGACAGATGGGGGCTACACCTTC. The rearrangement joins TRBV10-3 to TRBJ1-2, with a weak D call TRBD1 (6 bases). The CDR3 is made up of 13 amino acids. V was cut by 6 bases and J by 8 bases, with 16 bases left in between. Germline V gene sequence: CDR1 ENHRY, CDR2 SYGVKD.